The 31 T cell receptor beta chains reported below all come from one sample, sequenced in a study of cytomegalovirus exposure and HLA in healthy donors. PCR primers comprised 60 Vbeta and 13 Jbeta primers. Some clones are missing from TCRdb's copy, which holds only in-frame ones; the method was immunoSEQ multiplex PCR. The table shows under 300,000 clones, with 84% occurring only once. Sequenced: PBMCs. Every receptor here comes from a woman in her thirties or forties in good health and CMV-seropositive.

The chain couples TRBV7-9 to TRBJ1-4, with TRBD1 matching over 7 bases. The trim removed 1 base at V and 7 bases at J, leaving 9 bases unmatched. This CDR3 region has 16 residues. Per germline, CDR1 SEHNR and CDR2 FQNEAQ (reference sequence). CDR3 DNA: TGTGCCAGCAGCTTAGAGTCTGGAGGGGGCTCTGAAAAACTGTTTTTT. Its protein product is CASSLESGGGSEKLFF. Supplemented by reference TRBV7-9 and TRBJ1-4, the full variable domain reads DTGVSQNPRHKITKRGQNVTFRCDPISEHNRLYWYRQTLGQGPEFLTYFQNEAQLEKSRLLSDRFSAERPKGSFSTLEIQRTEQGDSAMYLCASSLESGGGSEKLFFGSGTQLSVL.

CDR3 sequence reads: CSVEDRLSYEQYF. The DNA for the CDR3 is TGCAGCGTTGAAGATCGACTCTCCTACGAGCAGTACTTC. The chain uses TRBV29-1 and TRBJ2-7; D remains ambiguous. Trimming removed 0 bases at V and 0 bases at J, with 6 bases between. This CDR3 comprises 13 residues. Germline CDR1 and CDR2: SQVTM and ANQGSEA.

The rearrangement joins TRBV7-2 to TRBJ2-3, with 7 bases matching TRBD2. The length of the CDR3 is 16 residues. After removal of 0 bases from V and 3 bases from J, the junction contained 6 bases not matched to a gene. Looked up from germline, CDR1 is SGHTA and CDR2 is FQGNSA. Here the CDR3 DNA reads TGTGCCAGCAGCTTAGCGGGAGGGCCCTCGACAGATACGCAGTATTTT. This translates into CASSLAGGPSTDTQYF. Full variable domain (remainder filled in from reference TRBV7-2 and TRBJ2-3): GAGVSQSPSNKVTEKGKDVELRCDPISGHTALYWYRQSLGQGLEFLIYFQGNSAPDKSGLPSDRFSAERTGGSVSTLTIQRTQQEDSAVYLCASSLAGGPSTDTQYFGPGTRLTVL.

J is TRBJ2-3 and V is TRBV7-6; unclear D gene. The V end lost 6 bases, the J end lost 6 bases, and 7 bases lay between the germline ends. The CDR3 spans 11 residues. CDR1 is SGHVS, CDR2 FNYEAQ, per germline. CDR3 loop: CASSSMDTQYF. The CDR3 region has the DNA TGTGCCAGCAGTTCCATGGATACGCAGTATTTT.

The chain joins TRBV5-1 to TRBJ1-1; tentatively, D is TRBD1 (6 bases). The germline CDR1 and CDR2 sequences are SGHRS and YFSETQ. The CDR3 spans 15 residues. V lost 4 bases and J lost 1, with 14 bases in between. The CDR3 region has the DNA TGCGCCAGCAGCCTAGTGGTGGGGGCGAACACTGAAGCTTTCTTT. It is translated as CASSLVVGANTEAFF.

The chain combines TRBV4-3 with TRBJ2-7; 9 bases are shared with TRBD1. CDR1 LGHNA and CDR2 YSLEER come from the germline V gene. This CDR3 is built from 15 residues. The junction had 7 bases not matched to a gene; V was cut back by 3 bases and J by 4 bases. CDR3 amino acids: CASSQSTGGLYEQYF. In DNA, the CDR3 is TGCGCCAGCAGCCAGTCGACAGGGGGGCTATACGAGCAGTACTTC.

CDR3 nucleotides: TGCGCCAGCAGCGCCACGGGACAGGGGGAGACAGATACGCAGTATTTT. This sequence encodes CASSATGQGETDTQYF. This rearrangement joins TRBV5-1 to TRBJ2-3; TRBD1 aligns across 11 bases. CDR3 length: 16 amino acids. CDR1 is SGHRS and CDR2 is YFSETQ in the germline V gene. Trimming cost V 4 bases and J 3 bases; bases outside gene matches: 7.

CDR3 nucleotides: TGTGCCATCAGTGAGGACAGGGGTAGAAGCGGGGAGCTGTTTTTT. This gives the protein CAISEDRGRSGELFF. V and J are TRBV10-3 and TRBJ2-2; 8 nucleotides line up with TRBD1. CDR1 and CDR2 (germline): ENHRY, SYGVKD. V gave up 2 bases and J gave up 7 bases; unmatched junction bases: 6. The CDR3 covers 15 residues.

This rearrangement joins TRBV5-6 to TRBJ2-1, with 12 bases matching TRBD1. Germline V gives CDR1 SGHDT, CDR2 YYEEEE. This CDR3 comprises 15 residues. After removal of 4 bases from V and 6 bases from J, the junction contained 5 bases not matched to a gene. Written as DNA, the CDR3 is TGTGCCAGCAGCGGGGGACAGGGGGCCATCAATGAGCAGTTCTTC. Translating it yields CASSGGQGAINEQFF. The full variable domain, its missing parts supplied by reference TRBV5-6 and TRBJ2-1, is DAGVTQSPTHLIKTRGQQVTLRCSPKSGHDTVSWYQQALGQGPQFIFQYYEEEERQRGNFPDRFSGHQFPNYSSELNVNALLLGDSALYLCASSGGQGAINEQFFGPGTRLTVL.

The chain combines TRBV15 with TRBJ2-5; D gene uncertain. This CDR3 has 15 residues. Trimming left V 1 base short and J 0 bases short, with 9 bases between. Germline values: CDR1 LNHNV, CDR2 YYDKDF (reference sequence). The CDR3 here is CATSRGPSDQETQYF. The CDR3 DNA reads TGTGCCACCAGCAGAGGGCCCAGCGACCAAGAGACCCAGTACTTC.

The chain has TRBV9 and TRBJ2-7; D uncertain. With 0 bases removed from V and 4 bases from J, the gap between germline ends came to 11 bases. The CDR3 extends over 14 amino acids. Per the germline V gene, CDR1 is SGDLS and CDR2 is YYNGEE. The CDR3 here is CASSVVGQVYEQYF. In DNA form, the CDR3 reads TGTGCCAGCAGCGTAGTGGGTCAGGTATACGAGCAGTACTTC.

This chain joins TRBV6-5 and TRBJ2-2, with a weak D call TRBD2 (5 bases). The V and J ends lost 6 bases and 5 bases respectively, with 10 bases between them. CDR1 and CDR2 from the germline V gene are MNHEY and SVGAGI. CDR3 length: 13 residues. Here the CDR3 reads CASRFSGTGELFF. The CDR3 DNA follows: TGTGCCAGCAGGTTCTCGGGGACCGGGGAGCTGTTTTTT.

The chain uses TRBV27 and TRBJ2-1; 8 positions match TRBD1. Germline V gives CDR1 MNHEY, CDR2 SMNVEV (reference sequence). CDR3 size: 13 residues. The V and J ends lost 8 bases and 12 bases, in that order; junction bases with no gene match: 12. CDR3 coding DNA: TGTGCCAGCGGGTTTCAGGGGGCTGAACGGCAGTTCTTC. It is translated as CASGFQGAERQFF.

This rearrangement joins TRBV7-2 to TRBJ2-7, with 9 bases matching TRBD2. The germline CDR1 and CDR2 sequences are SGHTA and FQGNSA. The CDR3 consists of 14 residues. After removal of 6 bases from V and 2 bases from J, the junction contained 5 bases not matched to a gene. In nucleotides, the CDR3 is TGTGCCAGCAGACCACTAGCGGGCACCTACGAGCAGTACTTC. Protein: CASRPLAGTYEQYF.

The J gene is TRBJ2-7, the V gene TRBV7-9, with TRBD1 identical over 7 bases. CDR3 length: 15 amino acids. The trim removed 5 bases at V and 3 bases at J, leaving 10 bases unmatched. Germline V gene sequence: CDR1 SEHNR, CDR2 FQNEAQ (reference sequence). The CDR3 DNA reads TGTGCCAGCAGCCCGCGAGACAGGGCCTTCTACGAGCAGTACTTC. The encoded protein is CASSPRDRAFYEQYF.

The chain joins TRBV4-3 to TRBJ2-1; TRBD2 aligns across 9 bases. The CDR3 totals 14 residues. Unmatched junction bases numbered 2, after V lost 0 bases and J lost 8 bases. Per the germline V gene, CDR1 is LGHNA and CDR2 is YSLEER. The CDR3 here is CASSQDRGRDEQFF. The DNA of the CDR3 is TGCGCCAGCAGCCAAGATCGCGGGAGGGATGAGCAGTTCTTC.

The chain employs TRBV19 and TRBJ1-1; D remains ambiguous. The germline V gene has CDR1 LNHDA and CDR2 SQIVND (reference sequence). The CDR3 extends over 11 amino acids. The V gene lost 7 bases and the J gene lost 6 bases, with 9 bases spanning the gap. This chain's CDR3 is CASTPSPEAFF. The CDR3 DNA sequence: TGTGCCAGTACCCCGAGTCCTGAAGCTTTCTTT.

The rearrangement uses TRBV28 and TRBJ1-2, with a weak D call TRBD1 (5 bases). V lost 5 bases, J lost 0 bases, and 7 bases lay in between. The germline gives CDR1 MDHEN, CDR2 SYDVKM. The CDR3 length is 13 residues. The CDR3 nucleotides are TGTGCCAGCAGTCCGACAGCTAACTATGGCTACACCTTC. Its translation is CASSPTANYGYTF.

The count of this clone is one. The chain is built from TRBV27 and TRBJ2-7; perhaps TRBD1 as D (5 bases). The CDR3 sequence is 13 residues long. V was shortened by 3 bases and J by 4 bases, with 10 bases between the two germline ends. Germline CDR1 MNHEY, CDR2 SMNVEV (reference sequence). The CDR3 bases are TGTGCCAGCAGTTTCGGCAGGGCGTACGAGCAGTACTTC. Its protein is CASSFGRAYEQYF.

The chain recombines TRBV19 with TRBJ1-1, with 9 bases fitting TRBD1. The germline V gene encodes CDR1 LNHDA and CDR2 SQIVND (reference sequence). The CDR3 covers 20 residues. Unmatched junction bases numbered 18, after V lost 4 bases and J lost 0 bases. For the CDR3, the DNA is TGTGCCAGTAGTAGGGAGAGACAGGGGGGCATTGGGGGAATGAACACTGAAGCTTTCTTT. Translation gives CASSRERQGGIGGMNTEAFF. Complete variable domain (other parts from reference TRBV19 and TRBJ1-1): DGGITQSPKYLFRKEGQNVTLSCEQNLNHDAMYWYRQDPGQGLRLIYYSQIVNDFQKGDIAEGYSVSREKKESFPLTVTSAQKNPTAFYLCASSRERQGGIGGMNTEAFFGQGTRLTVV.

V and J are TRBV27 and TRBJ2-1; perhaps TRBD1 as D (6 bases). The CDR3 totals 14 residues. V dropped 3 bases and J dropped 4 bases, with 10 bases sitting between them. Per germline, CDR1 MNHEY and CDR2 SMNVEV (reference sequence). CDR3 DNA sequence: TGTGCCAGCAGTTTCAGCAGGGGATACAATGAGCAGTTCTTC. It yields the protein CASSFSRGYNEQFF.

The rearrangement joins TRBV7-2 to TRBJ1-4, with 8 positions matching TRBD1. V was clipped by 3 bases and J by 8 bases; unmatched bases: 5. The CDR3 runs 14 residues. CDR1 and CDR2 (germline): SGHTA, FQGNSA. CDR3 residues: CASSFAGGAEKLFF. In DNA, the CDR3 is TGTGCCAGCAGCTTTGCAGGGGGCGCGGAAAAACTGTTTTTT.

The genes are TRBV27 and TRBJ1-2; no clear D. The CDR3 totals 13 residues. Trimming removed 6 bases at V and 2 bases at J, with 10 bases between. Germline CDR1 reads MNHEY; CDR2 reads SMNVEV (reference sequence). The CDR3 sequence is CASSPGFNYGYTF. CDR3 nucleotides: TGTGCCAGCAGCCCCGGTTTCAACTATGGCTACACCTTC.

V usage is TRBV5-1 and J usage is TRBJ2-5, with 10 bases matching TRBD2. V lost 1 base and J lost 0; bases outside the gene matches: 9. The CDR3 has 18 residues. Germline values: CDR1 SGHRS, CDR2 YFSETQ. CDR3 nucleotides: TGCGCCAGCAGCTTGTGGGCTCTAGCGGGAGCAAACCAAGAGACCCAGTACTTC. It encodes CASSLWALAGANQETQYF.

The V and J genes are TRBV18 and TRBJ2-2; D call uncertain. Germline loops: CDR1 KGHSH, CDR2 LQKENI. Deletions cut 3 bases from V and 0 bases from J, with 14 bases between. This CDR3 has 17 residues. DNA of the CDR3: TGTGCCAGCTCACCCACCCCCATGGGCGCGAACACCGGGGAGCTGTTTTTT. It is translated as CASSPTPMGANTGELFF. Full variable domain (rest looked up from reference TRBV18 and TRBJ2-2): NAGVMQNPRHLVRRRGQEARLRCSPMKGHSHVYWYRQLPEEGLKFMVYLQKENIIDESGMPKERFSAEFPKEGPSILRIQQVVRGDSAAYFCASSPTPMGANTGELFFGEGSRLTVL.

For this clone: One end of the junction fails to match germline, which may point to a read error. The CDR3 spells CASSLATGGLGEQFF. In DNA form, the CDR3 reads TGTGCTAGCAGCTTAGCCACGGGAGGGCTGGGTGAGCAGTTCTTC. This chain connects TRBV7-7 to TRBJ2-1, with 8 bases identical to TRBD2. Germline V gene data show CDR1 as SSHAT and CDR2 as FNYEAQ (reference sequence). The CDR3 has 15 residues. The full variable domain, rest sourced from reference TRBV7-7 and TRBJ2-1, is GAGVSQSPRYKVTKRGQDVTLRCDPISSHATLYWYQQALGQGPEFLTYFNYEAQPDKSGLPSDRFSAERPEGSISTLTIQRTEQRDSAMYRCASSLATGGLGEQFFGPGTRLTVL.

The J gene is TRBJ2-3, the V gene TRBV11-1; D uncertain. The CDR3 extends over 12 amino acids. Germline V gene sequence: CDR1 SGHAT, CDR2 FQDESV (reference sequence). Trimming removed 2 bases at V and 7 bases at J, with 7 bases between. This CDR3 reads CASSLNRNTQYF. The DNA for the CDR3 is TGTGCCAGCAGCTTAAACAGAAATACGCAGTATTTT.

The chain is built from TRBV1 and TRBJ2-5; the table calls TRBD2, which could not be checked here. TRBV1 is annotated as a pseudogene. There are 18 residues in the CDR3. CDR3 nucleotide sequence: TGCACCAGCAGCCAGGGGACTAGCGGGAGGGCAGGGAGGGAGACCCAGTACTTC. It is translated as CTSSQGTSGRAGRETQYF.

CDR3 DNA sequence: TGTGCCAGCAGTTACGGGGGCGCAGGGGAAGGGAAGCTGTTTTTT. Translating it yields CASSYGGAGEGKLFF. The chain carries TRBV6-5 and TRBJ2-2; tentatively, D is TRBD1 (6 bases). Trimming shortened V by 2 bases and J by 12 bases, and 19 bases separated the two germline ends. The CDR3 is made up of 15 amino acids. CDR1 is MNHEY, CDR2 SVGAGI, per germline.

This clone was seen once. The chain recombines TRBV7-9 with TRBJ2-7; 10 bases are shared with TRBD2. V gave up 2 bases and J gave up 0 bases; unmatched junction bases: 13. Per the germline V gene, CDR1 is SEHNR and CDR2 is FQNEAQ (reference sequence). The CDR3 length is 19 residues. CDR3 bases: TGTGCCAGCAGCTTAAGGGGGACTGGTTGGACTAGCGGCTCCTACGAGCAGTACTTC. Residues: CASSLRGTGWTSGSYEQYF.

The chain couples TRBV6-1 to TRBJ1-5; D gene uncertain. Germline V CDR1 and CDR2: MNHNS, SASEGT. V lost 7 bases, J lost 4 bases, and 8 bases lay in between. The CDR3 has 12 amino acids. CDR3 sequence (DNA): TGTGCCAGCAATTATGTAAATCAGCCCCAGCATTTT. Protein: CASNYVNQPQHF.